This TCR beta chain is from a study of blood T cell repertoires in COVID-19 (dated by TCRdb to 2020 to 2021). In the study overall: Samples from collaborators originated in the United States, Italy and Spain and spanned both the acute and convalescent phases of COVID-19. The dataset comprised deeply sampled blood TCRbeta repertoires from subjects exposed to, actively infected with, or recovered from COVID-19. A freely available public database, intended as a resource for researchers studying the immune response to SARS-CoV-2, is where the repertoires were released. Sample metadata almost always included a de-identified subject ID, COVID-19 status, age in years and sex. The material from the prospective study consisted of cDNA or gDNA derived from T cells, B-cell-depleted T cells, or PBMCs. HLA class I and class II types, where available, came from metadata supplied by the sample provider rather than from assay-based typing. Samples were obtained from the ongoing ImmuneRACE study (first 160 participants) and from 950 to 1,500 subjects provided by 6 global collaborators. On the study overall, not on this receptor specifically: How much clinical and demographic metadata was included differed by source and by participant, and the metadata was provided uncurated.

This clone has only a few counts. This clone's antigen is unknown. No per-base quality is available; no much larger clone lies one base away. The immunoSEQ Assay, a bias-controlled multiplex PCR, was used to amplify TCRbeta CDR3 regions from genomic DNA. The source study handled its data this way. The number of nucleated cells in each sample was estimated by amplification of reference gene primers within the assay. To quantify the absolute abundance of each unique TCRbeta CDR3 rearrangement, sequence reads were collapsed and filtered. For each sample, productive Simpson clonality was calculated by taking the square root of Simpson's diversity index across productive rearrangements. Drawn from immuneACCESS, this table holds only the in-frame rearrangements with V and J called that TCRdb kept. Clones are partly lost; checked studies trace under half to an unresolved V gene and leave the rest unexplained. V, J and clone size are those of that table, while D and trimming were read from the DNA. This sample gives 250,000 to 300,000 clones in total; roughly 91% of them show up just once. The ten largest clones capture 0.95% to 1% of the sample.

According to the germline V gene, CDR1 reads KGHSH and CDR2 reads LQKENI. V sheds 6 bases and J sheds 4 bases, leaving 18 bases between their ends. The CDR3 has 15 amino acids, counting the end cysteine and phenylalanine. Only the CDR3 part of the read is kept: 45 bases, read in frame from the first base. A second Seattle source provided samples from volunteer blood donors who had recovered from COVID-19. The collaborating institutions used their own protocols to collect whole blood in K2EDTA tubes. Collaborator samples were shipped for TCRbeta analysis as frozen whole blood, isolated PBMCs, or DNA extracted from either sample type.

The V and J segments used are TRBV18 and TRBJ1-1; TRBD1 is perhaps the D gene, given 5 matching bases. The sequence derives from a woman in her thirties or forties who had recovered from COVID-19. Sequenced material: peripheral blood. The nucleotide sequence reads TGTGCCAGCTCCACCGGTTGGGGTAGGGGCACTGAAGCTTTCTTT. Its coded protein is CASSTGWGRGTEAFF.